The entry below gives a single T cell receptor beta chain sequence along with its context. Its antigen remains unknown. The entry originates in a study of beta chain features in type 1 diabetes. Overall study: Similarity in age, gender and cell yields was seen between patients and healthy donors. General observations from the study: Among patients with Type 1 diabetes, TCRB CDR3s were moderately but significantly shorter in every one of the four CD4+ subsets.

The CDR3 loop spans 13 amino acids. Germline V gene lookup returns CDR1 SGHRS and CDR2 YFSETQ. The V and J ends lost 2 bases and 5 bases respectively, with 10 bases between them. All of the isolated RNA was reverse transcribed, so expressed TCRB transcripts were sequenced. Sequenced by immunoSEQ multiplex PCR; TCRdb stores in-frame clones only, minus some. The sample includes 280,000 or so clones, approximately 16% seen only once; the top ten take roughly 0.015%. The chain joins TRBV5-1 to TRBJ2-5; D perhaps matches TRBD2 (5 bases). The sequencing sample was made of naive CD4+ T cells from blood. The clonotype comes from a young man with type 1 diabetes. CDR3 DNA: TGCGCCAGCAGCTTTGGGAGTCGGGAGACCCAGTACTTC. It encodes CASSFGSRETQYF.